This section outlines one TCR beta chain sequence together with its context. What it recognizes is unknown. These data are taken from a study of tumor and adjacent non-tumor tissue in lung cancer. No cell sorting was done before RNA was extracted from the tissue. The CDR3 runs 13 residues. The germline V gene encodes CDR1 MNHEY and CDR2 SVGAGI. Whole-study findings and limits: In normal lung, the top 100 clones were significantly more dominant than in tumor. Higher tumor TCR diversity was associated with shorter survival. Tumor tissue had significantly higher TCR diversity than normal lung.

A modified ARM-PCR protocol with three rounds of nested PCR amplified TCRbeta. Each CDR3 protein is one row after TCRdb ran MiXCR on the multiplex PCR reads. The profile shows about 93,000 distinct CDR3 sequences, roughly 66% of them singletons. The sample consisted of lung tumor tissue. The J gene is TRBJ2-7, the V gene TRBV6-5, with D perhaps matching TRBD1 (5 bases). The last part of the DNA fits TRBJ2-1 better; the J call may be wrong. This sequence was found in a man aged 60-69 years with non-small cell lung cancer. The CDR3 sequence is CASREGDVGEQFF. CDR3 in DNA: TGTGCCAGCAGAGAAGGGGATGTGGGAGAGCAGTTCTTC.